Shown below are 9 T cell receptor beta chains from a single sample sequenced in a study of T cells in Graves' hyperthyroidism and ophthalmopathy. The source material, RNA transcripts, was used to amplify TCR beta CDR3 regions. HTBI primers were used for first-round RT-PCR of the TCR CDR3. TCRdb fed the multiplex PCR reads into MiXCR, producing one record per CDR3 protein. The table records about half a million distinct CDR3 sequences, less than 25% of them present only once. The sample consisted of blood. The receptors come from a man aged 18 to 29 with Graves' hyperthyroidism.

CDR3 sequence reads: CSVEEGGKEQYF. The CDR3 bases are TGCAGCGTTGAAGAGGGGGGAAAAGAGCAGTACTTC. This chain connects TRBV29-1 to TRBJ2-7, with a weak D call TRBD2 (6 bases). Germline CDR1 is SQVTM and CDR2 is ANQGSEA. V was pared by 0 bases and J by 7 bases, with 10 bases between. The length of the CDR3 is 12 residues.

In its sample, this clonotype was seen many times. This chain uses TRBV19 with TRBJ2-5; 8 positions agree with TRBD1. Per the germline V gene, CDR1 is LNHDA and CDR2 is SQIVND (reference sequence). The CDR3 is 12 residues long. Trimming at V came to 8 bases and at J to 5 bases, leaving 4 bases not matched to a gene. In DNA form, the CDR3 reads TGTGCCAGTCTGGGACAGGAGGAGACCCAGTACTTC. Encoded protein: CASLGQEETQYF.

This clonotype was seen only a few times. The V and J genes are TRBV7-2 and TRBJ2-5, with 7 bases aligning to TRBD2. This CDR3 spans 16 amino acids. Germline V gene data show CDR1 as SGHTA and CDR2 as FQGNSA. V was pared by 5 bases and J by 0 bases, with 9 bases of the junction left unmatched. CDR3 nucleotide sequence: TGTGCCAGCAGCGTATTTTCTAGCGGAAACCAAGAGACCCAGTACTTC. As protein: CASSVFSSGNQETQYF. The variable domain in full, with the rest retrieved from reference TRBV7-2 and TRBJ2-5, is GAGVSQSPSNKVTEKGKDVELRCDPISGHTALYWYRQSLGQGLEFLIYFQGNSAPDKSGLPSDRFSAERTGGSVSTLTIQRTQQEDSAVYLCASSVFSSGNQETQYFGPGTRLLVL.

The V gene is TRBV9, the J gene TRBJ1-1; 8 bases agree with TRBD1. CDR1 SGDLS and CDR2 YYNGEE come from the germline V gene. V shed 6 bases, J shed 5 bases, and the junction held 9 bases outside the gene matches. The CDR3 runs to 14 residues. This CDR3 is CASNLRGLGTEAFF. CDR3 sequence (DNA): TGTGCCAGCAATCTCAGGGGGCTGGGGACTGAAGCTTTCTTT.

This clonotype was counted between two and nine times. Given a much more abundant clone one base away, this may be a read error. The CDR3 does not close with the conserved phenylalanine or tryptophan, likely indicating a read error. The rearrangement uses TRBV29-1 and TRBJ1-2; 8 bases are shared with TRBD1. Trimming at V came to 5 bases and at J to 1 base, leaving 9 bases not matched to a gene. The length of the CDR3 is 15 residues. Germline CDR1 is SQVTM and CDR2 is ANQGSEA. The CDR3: CSVYPTGAHNYGYTL. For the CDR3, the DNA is TGCAGCGTTTACCCGACAGGGGCCCATAACTATGGCTACACCTTG.

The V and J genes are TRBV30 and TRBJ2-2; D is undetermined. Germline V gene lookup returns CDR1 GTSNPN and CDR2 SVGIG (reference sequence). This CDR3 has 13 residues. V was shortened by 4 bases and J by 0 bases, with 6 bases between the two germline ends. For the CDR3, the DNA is TGTGCCTGGAAAGAGCCGAACACCGGGGAGCTGTTTTTT. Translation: CAWKEPNTGELFF.

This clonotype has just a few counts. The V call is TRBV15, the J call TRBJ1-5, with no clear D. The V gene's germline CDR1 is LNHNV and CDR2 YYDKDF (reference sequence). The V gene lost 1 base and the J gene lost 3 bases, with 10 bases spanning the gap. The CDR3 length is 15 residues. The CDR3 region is CATSRAEGSNQPQHF. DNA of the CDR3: TGTGCCACCAGCAGAGCCGAGGGCTCCAATCAGCCCCAGCATTTT.

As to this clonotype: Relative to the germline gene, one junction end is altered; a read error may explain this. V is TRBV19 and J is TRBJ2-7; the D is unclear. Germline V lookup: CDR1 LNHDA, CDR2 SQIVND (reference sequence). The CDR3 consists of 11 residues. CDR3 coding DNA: TGTGCCAGTAGTGCCAGACTTAGATCGCACTTC. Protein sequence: CASSARLRSHF.

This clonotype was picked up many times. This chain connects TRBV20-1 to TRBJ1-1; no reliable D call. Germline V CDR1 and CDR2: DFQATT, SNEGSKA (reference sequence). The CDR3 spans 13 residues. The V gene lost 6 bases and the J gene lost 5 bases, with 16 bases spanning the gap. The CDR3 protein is CSAPGLLGTEAFF. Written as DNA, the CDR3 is TGCAGTGCCCCCGGACTATTGGGGACTGAAGCTTTCTTT.